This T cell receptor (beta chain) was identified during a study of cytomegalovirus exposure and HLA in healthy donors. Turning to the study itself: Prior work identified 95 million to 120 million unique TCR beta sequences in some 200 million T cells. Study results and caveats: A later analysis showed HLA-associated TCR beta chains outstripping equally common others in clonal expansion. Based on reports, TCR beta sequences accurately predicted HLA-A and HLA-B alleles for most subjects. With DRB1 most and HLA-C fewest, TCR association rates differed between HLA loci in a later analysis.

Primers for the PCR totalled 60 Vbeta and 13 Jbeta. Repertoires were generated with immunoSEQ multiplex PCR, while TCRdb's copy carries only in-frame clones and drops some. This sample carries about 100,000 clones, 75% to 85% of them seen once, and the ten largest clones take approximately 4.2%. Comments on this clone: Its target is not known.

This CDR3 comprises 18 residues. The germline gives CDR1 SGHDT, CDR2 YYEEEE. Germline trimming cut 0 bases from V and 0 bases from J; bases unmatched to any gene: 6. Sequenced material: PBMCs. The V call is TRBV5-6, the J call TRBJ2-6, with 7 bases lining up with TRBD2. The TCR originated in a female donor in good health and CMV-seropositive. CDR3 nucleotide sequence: TGTGCCAGCAGCTTGGGCCAGCGGGGCCCCTCTGGGGCCAACGTCCTGACTTTC. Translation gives CASSLGQRGPSGANVLTF.